The clone carrying this TCR beta chain is labeled medium-sized (0.01 to 0.1%). Its antigen is not identified. CDR1 SGHTA and CDR2 FQGNSA come from the germline V gene. The CDR3 consists of 15 residues. V gave up 6 bases and J gave up 0 bases, with 12 bases separating them. This entry is derived from a study of neurological immune-mediated disorders. 5'RACE generated cDNA with 10-nucleotide random UMIs. TCRdb passed the 5' RACE reads through MiXCR, listing each CDR3 protein once. Among tens of thousands of distinct CDR3 sequences, less than 5.5% were seen once, and the ten largest hold 7.4%. From 2 million PBMCs stored at -80 C, the unsorted libraries were generated. Findings of the study overall: Among 34 multiple sclerosis patients, 18 had repertoires that phylogenetic grouping placed in one related-CDR3 cluster, a possible signature.

The J gene is TRBJ2-1, the V gene TRBV7-2; D might be TRBD1 (5 bases). This sequence originates from a man between 18 and 35 years old with multiple sclerosis. Specimen: PBMCs. Written as DNA, the CDR3 is TGTGCCAGCAGGTCTACAGGACGCTCCTACAATGAGCAGTTCTTC. The encoded protein is CASRSTGRSYNEQFF.